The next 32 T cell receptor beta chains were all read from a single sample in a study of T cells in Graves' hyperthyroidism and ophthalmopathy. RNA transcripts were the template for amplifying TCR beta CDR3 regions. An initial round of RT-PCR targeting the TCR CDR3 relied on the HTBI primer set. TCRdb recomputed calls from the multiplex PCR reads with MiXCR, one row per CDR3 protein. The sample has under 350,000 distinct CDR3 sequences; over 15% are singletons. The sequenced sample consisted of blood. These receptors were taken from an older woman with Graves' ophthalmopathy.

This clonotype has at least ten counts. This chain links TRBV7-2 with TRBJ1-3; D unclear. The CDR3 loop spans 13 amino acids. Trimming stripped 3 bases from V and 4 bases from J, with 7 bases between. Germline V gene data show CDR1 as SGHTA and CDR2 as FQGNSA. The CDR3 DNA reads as TGTGCCAGCAGCTTGTACGCAGGAAACACCATATATTTT. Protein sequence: CASSLYAGNTIYF.

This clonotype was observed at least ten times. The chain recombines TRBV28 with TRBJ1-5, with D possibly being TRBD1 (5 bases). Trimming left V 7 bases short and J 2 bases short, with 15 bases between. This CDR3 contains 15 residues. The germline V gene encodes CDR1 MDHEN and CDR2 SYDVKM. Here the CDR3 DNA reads TGTGCCAGCACCCCGGATACGGGGGGCAATCAGCCCCAGCATTTT. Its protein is CASTPDTGGNQPQHF.

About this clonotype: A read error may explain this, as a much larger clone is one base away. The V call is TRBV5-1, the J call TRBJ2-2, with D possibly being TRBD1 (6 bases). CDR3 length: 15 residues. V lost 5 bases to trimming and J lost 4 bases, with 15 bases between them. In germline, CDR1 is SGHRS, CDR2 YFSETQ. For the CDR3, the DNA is TGCGCCAGCAGACGATGGACAGTAAGCACCGGGGAGCTGTTTTTT. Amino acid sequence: CASRRWTVSTGELFF. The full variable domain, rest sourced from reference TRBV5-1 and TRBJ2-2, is KAGVTQTPRYLIKTRGQQVTLSCSPISGHRSVSWYQQTPGQGLQFLFEYFSETQRNKGNFPGRFSGRQFSNSRSEMNVSTLELGDSALYLCASRRWTVSTGELFFGEGSRLTVL.

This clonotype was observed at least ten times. The CDR3 region is CASKGQSNQPQHF. The DNA for the CDR3 is TGTGCCAGCAAGGGTCAAAGCAATCAGCCCCAGCATTTT. The rearrangement uses TRBV2 and TRBJ1-5; the D is unclear. CDR3 length: 13 amino acids. CDR1 SNHLY and CDR2 FYNNEI come from the germline V gene. The V end lost 7 bases, the J end lost 1 base, and 8 bases lay between the germline ends.

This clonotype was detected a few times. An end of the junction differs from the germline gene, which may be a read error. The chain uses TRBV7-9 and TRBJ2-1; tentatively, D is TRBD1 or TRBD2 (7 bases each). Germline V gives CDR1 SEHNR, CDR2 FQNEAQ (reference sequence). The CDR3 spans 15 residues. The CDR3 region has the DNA TGCGCCAGCAGCTCACAGGGGAGGGTCTACAATGAGCAGTTCTTC. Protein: CASSSQGRVYNEQFF.

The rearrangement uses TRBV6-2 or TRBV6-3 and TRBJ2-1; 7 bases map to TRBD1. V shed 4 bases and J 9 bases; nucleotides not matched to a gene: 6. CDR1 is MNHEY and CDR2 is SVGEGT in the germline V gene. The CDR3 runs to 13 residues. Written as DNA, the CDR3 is TGTGCCAGCAGTTCAGGGGGTTGGGTTGAGCAGTTCTTC. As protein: CASSSGGWVEQFF.

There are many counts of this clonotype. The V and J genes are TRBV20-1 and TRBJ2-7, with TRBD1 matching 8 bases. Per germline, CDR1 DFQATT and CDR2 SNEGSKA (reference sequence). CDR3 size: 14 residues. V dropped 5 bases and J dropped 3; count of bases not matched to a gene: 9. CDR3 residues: CSAAPRQGFYEQYF. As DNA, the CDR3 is TGCAGTGCTGCCCCGAGACAGGGGTTCTACGAGCAGTACTTC.

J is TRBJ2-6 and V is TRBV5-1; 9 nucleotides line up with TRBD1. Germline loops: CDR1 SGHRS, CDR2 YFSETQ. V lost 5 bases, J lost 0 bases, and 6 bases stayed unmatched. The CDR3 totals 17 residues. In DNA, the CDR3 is TGCGCCAGCAGAGCCGGGACAGGGAGCTCTGGGGCCAACGTCCTGACTTTC. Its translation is CASRAGTGSSGANVLTF.

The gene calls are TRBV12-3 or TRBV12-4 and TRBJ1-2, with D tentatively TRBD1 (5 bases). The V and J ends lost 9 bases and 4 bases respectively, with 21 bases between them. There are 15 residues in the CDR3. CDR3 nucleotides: TGTGCCAGTCACACTCAGGGCACCCCAAGCTATGGCTACACCTTC. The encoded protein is CASHTQGTPSYGYTF.

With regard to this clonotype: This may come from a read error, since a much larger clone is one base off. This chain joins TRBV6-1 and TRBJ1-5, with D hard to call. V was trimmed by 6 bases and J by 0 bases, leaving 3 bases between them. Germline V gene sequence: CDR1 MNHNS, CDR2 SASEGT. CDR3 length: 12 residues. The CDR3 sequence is CASRFSNQPQHF. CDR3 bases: TGTGCCAGCAGGTTTAGCAATCAGCCCCAGCATTTT.

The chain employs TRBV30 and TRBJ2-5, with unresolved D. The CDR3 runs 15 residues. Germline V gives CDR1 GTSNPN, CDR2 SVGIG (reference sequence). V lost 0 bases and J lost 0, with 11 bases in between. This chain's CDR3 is CAWSVKGKYQETQYF. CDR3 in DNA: TGTGCCTGGAGTGTAAAGGGAAAGTACCAAGAGACCCAGTACTTC.

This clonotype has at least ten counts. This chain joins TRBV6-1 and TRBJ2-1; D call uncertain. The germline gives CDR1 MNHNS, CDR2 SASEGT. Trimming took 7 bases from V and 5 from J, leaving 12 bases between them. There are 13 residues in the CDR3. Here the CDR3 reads CASISRWNNEQFF. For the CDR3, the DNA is TGTGCCAGCATCTCGCGCTGGAACAATGAGCAGTTCTTC.

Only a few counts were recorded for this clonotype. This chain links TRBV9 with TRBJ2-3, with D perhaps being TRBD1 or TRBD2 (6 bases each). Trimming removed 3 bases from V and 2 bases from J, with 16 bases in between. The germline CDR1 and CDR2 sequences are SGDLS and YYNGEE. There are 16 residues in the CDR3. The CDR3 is CASSALQQGLTDTQYF. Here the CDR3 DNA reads TGTGCCAGCAGCGCTCTCCAACAGGGACTCACAGATACGCAGTATTTT. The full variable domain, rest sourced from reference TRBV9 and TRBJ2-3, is DSGVTQTPKHLITATGQRVTLRCSPRSGDLSVYWYQQSLDQGLQFLIQYYNGEERAKGNILERFSAQQFPDLHSELNLSSLELGDSALYFCASSALQQGLTDTQYFGPGTRLTVL.

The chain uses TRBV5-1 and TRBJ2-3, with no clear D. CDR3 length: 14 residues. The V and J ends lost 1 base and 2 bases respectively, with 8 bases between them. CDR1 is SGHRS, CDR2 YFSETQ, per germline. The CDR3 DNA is TGCGCCAGCAGCTTGCAACAGCTCACAGATACGCAGTATTTT. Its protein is CASSLQQLTDTQYF.

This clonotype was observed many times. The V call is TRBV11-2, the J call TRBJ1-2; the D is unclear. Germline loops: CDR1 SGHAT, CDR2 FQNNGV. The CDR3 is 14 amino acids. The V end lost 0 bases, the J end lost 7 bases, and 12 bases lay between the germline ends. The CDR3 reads CASSLDRREFGYTF. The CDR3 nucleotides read TGTGCCAGCAGCTTAGATCGGAGGGAATTTGGCTACACCTTC.

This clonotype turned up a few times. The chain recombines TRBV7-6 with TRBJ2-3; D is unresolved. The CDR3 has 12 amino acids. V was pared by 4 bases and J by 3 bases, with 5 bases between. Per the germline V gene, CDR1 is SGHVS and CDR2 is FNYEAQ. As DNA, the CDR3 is TGTGCCAGCAGCTATTGGACAGATACGCAGTATTTT. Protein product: CASSYWTDTQYF.

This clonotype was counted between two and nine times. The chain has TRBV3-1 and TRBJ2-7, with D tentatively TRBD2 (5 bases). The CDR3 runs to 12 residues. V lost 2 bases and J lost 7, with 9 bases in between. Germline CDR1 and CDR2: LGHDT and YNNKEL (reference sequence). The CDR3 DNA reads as TGTGCCAGCAGCCAACCTCCGGGGGAGCAGTACTTC. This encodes CASSQPPGEQYF.

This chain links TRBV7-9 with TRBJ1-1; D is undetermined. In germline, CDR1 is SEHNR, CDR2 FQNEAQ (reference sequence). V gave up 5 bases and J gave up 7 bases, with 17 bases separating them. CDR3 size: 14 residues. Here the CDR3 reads CASSKVGRAYEAFF. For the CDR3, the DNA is TGTGCCAGCAGCAAAGTGGGGAGAGCCTATGAAGCTTTCTTT. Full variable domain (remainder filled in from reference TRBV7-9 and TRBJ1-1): DTGVSQNPRHKITKRGQNVTFRCDPISEHNRLYWYRQTLGQGPEFLTYFQNEAQLEKSRLLSDRFSAERPKGSFSTLEIQRTEQGDSAMYLCASSKVGRAYEAFFGQGTRLTVV.

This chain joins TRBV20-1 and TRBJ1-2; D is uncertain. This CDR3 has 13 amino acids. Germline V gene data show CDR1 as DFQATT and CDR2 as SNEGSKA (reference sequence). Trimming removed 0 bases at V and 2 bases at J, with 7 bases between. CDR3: CSARDGRNYGYTF. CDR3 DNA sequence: TGCAGTGCTAGAGATGGCAGGAACTATGGCTACACCTTC.

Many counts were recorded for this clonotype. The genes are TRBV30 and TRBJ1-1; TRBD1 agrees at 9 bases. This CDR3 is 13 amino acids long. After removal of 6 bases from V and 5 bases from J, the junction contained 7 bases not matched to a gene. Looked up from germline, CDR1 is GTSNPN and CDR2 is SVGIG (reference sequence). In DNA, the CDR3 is TGTGCCTGCTCAGGGACAGGGAATACTGAAGCTTTCTTT. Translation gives CACSGTGNTEAFF.

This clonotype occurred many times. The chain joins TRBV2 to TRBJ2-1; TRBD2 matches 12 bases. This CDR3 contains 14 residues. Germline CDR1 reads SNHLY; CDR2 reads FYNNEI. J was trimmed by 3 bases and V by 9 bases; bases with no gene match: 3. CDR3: CASKTSGGYNEQFF. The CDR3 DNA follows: TGTGCCAGTAAGACTAGCGGGGGCTACAATGAGCAGTTCTTC.

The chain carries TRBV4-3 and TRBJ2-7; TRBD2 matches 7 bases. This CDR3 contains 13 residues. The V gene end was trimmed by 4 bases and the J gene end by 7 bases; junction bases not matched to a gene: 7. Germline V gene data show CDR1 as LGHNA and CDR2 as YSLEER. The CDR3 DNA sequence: TGCGCCAGCAGCCCATCAGGCGGGGGTGAGCAGTACTTC. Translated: CASSPSGGGEQYF.

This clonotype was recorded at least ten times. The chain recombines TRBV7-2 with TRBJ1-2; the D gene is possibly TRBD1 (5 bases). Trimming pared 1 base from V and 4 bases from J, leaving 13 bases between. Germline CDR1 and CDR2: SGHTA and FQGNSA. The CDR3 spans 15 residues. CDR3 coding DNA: TGTGCCAGCAGCTTAGGGACACCAGTGACCTATGGCTACACCTTC. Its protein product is CASSLGTPVTYGYTF.

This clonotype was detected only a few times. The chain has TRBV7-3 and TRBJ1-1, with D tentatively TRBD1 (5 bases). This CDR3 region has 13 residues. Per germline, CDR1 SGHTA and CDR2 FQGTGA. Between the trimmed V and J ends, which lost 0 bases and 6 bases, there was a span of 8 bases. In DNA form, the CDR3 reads TGTGCCAGCAGCTTAACCCCGGGGGCTGAAGCTTTCTTT. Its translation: CASSLTPGAEAFF.

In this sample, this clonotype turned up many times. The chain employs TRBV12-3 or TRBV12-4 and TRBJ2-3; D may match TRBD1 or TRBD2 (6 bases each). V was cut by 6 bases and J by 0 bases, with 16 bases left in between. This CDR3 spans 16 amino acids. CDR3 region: CASRQGLGRSTDTQYF. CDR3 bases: TGTGCCAGCAGACAGGGACTTGGGAGGAGCACAGATACGCAGTATTTT.

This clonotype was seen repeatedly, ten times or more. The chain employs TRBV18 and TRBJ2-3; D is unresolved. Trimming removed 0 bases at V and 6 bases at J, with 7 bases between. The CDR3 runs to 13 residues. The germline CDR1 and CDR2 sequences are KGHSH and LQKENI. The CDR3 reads CASSPPTRDTQYF. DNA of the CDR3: TGTGCCAGCTCACCACCAACCCGTGATACGCAGTATTTT.

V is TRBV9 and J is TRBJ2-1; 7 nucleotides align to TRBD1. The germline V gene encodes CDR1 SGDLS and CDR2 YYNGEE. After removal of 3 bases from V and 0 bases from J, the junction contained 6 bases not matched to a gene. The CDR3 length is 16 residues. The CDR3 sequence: CASSDSRGSSYNEQFF. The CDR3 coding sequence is TGTGCCAGCAGCGACTCCAGGGGGAGCTCCTACAATGAGCAGTTCTTC.

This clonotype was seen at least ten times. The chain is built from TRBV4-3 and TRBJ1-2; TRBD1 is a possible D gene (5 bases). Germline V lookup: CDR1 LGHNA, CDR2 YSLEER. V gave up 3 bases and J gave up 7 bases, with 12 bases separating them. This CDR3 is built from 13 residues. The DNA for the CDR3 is TGCGCCAGCAGCCAGGACGGGGCGGCTGGCTACACCTTC. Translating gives CASSQDGAAGYTF.

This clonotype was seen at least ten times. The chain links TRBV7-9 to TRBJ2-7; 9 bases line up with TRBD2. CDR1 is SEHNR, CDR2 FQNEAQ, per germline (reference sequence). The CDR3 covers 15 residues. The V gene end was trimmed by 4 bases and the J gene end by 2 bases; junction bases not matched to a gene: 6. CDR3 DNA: TGTGCCAGCAGCTCGGAGACTAGCGGAGCCTACGAGCAGTACTTC. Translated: CASSSETSGAYEQYF.

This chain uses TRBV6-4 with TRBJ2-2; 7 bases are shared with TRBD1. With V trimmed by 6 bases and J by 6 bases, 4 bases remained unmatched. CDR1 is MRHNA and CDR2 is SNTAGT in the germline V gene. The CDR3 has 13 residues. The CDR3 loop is CASSEDRAGELFF. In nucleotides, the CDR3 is TGTGCCAGCAGCGAAGACAGGGCCGGGGAGCTGTTTTTT.

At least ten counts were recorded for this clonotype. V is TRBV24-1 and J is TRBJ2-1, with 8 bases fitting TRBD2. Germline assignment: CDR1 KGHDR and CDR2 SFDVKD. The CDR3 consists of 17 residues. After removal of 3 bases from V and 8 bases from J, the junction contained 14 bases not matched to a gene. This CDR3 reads CATSDPKLAGGRDEQFF. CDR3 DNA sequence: TGTGCCACCAGTGATCCGAAGTTGGCGGGAGGTAGGGATGAGCAGTTCTTC.

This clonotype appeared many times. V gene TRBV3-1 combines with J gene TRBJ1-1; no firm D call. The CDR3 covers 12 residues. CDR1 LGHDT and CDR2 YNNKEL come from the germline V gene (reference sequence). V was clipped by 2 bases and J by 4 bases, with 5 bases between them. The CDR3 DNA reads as TGTGCCAGCAGCCAATATCCCACTGAAGCTTTCTTT. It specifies CASSQYPTEAFF.